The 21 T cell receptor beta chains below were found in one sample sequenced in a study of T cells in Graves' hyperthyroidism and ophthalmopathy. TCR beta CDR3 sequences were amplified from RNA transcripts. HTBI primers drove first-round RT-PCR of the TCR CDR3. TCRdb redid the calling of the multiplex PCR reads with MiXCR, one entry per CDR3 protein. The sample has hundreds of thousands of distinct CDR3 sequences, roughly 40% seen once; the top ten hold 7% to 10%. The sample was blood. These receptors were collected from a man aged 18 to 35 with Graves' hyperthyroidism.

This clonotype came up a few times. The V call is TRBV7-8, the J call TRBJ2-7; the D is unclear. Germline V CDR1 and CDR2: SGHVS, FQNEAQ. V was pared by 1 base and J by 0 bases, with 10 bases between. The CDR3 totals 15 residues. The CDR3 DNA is TGTGCCAGCAGCTTAGAAGGCTACCCCTCCTACGAGCAGTACTTC. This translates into CASSLEGYPSYEQYF.

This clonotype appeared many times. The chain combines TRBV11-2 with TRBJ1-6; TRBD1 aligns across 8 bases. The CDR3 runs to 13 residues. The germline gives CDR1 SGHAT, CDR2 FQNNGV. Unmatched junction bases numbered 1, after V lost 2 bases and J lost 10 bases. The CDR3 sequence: CASSLRTGSPLHF. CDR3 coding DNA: TGTGCCAGCAGCTTACGGACAGGGTCACCCCTCCACTTT.

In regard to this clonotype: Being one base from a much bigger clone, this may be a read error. The CDR3 region is CASGPLDRASGANVLTF. In DNA form, the CDR3 reads TGTGCCAGTGGTCCCCTGGACCGAGCCTCTGGGGCCAACGTCCTGACTTTC. This chain joins TRBV19 and TRBJ2-6, with no clear D. The V end lost 8 bases, the J end lost 0 bases, and 17 bases lay between the germline ends. This CDR3 has 17 residues. The germline V gene encodes CDR1 LNHDA and CDR2 SQIVND (reference sequence). Combining the CDR3 with reference TRBV19 and TRBJ2-6 gives the whole variable domain DGGITQSPKYLFRKEGQNVTLSCEQNLNHDAMYWYRQDPGQGLRLIYYSQIVNDFQKGDIAEGYSVSREKKESFPLTVTSAQKNPTAFYLCASGPLDRASGANVLTFGAGSRLTVL.

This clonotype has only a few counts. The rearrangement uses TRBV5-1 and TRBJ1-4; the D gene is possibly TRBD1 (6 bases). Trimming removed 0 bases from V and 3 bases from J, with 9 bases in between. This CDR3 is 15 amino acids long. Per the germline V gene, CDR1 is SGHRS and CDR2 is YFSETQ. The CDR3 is CASSLAGEANEKLFF. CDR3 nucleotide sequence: TGCGCCAGCAGCTTGGCAGGGGAGGCTAATGAAAAACTGTTTTTT.

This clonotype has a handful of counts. In DNA form, the CDR3 reads TGTGCCAGCAAAGTCAGGGAGGATGAGAACACTGAAGCTTTCTTT. Residues: CASKVREDENTEAFF. This chain uses TRBV10-3 with TRBJ1-1; D might be TRBD1 (5 bases). Germline CDR1 and CDR2: ENHRY and SYGVKD. The CDR3 contains 15 residues. Trimming pared 10 bases from V and 1 base from J, leaving 19 bases between.

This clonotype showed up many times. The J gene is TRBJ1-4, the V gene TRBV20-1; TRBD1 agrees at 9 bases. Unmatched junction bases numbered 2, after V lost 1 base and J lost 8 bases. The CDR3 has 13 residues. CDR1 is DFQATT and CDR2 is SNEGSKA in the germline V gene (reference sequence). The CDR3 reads CSARGGTGEKLFF. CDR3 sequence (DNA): TGCAGTGCTAGAGGGGGGACAGGGGAAAAACTGTTTTTT.

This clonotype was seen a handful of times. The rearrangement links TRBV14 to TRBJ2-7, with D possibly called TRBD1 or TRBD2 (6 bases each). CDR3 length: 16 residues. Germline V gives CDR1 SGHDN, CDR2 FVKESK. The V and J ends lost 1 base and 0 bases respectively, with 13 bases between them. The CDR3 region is CASSQGGARYSYEQYF. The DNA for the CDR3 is TGTGCCAGCAGCCAAGGGGGGGCCCGATACTCCTACGAGCAGTACTTC.

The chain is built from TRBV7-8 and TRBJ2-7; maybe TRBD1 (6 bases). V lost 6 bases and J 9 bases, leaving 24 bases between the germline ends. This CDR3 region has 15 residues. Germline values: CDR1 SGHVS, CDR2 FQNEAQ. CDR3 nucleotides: TGTGCCAGCAGTGATCACGGAGCAGGGGCTAGGGGGCAGTACTTC. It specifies CASSDHGAGARGQYF. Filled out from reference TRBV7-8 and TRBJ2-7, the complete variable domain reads GAGVSQSPRYKVAKRGQDVALRCDPISGHVSLFWYQQALGQGPEFLTYFQNEAQLDKSGLPSDRFFAERPEGSVSTLKIQRTQQEDSAVYLCASSDHGAGARGQYFGPGTRLTVT.

DNA of the CDR3: TGTGCCAGCAGCTTAGGGTTAGGGCAGGCCTATGGCTACACCTTC. It translates to CASSLGLGQAYGYTF. This chain joins TRBV7-2 and TRBJ1-2, with D uncertain. The length of the CDR3 is 15 residues. Trimming removed 1 base at V and 4 bases at J, with 13 bases between. Germline-derived CDR1 and CDR2 are SGHTA and FQGNSA.

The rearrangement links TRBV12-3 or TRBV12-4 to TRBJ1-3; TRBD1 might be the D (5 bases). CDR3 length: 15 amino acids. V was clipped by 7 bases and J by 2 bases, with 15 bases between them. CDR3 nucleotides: TGTGCCAGCACCCAAGGGGTCCCGGCTGGAAACACCATATATTTT. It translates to CASTQGVPAGNTIYF.

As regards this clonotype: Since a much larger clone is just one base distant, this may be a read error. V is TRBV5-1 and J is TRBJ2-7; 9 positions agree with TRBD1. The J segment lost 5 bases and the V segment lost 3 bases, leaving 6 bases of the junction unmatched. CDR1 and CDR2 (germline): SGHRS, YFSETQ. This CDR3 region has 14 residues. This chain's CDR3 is CASSWGQGGNEQYF. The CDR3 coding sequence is TGCGCCAGCAGCTGGGGACAGGGAGGGAACGAGCAGTACTTC.

DNA of the CDR3: TGTGCCAGCAGCTTAGGGGCAGCGGGGGGGCAAGAGACCCAGTACTTC. As protein: CASSLGAAGGQETQYF. The chain uses TRBV5-6 and TRBJ2-5; TRBD2 aligns across 10 bases. The length of the CDR3 is 16 residues. The germline V gene encodes CDR1 SGHDT and CDR2 YYEEEE. The ends lost 2 bases at V and 2 bases at J; junction bases unmatched: 6.

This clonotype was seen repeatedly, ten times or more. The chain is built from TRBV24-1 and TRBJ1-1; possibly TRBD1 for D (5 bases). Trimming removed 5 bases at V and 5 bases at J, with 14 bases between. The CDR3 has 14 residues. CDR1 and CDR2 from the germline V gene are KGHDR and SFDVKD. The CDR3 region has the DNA TGTGCCACCAGTGGTTCCGCCGGGGGGACTGAAGCTTTCTTT. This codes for CATSGSAGGTEAFF.

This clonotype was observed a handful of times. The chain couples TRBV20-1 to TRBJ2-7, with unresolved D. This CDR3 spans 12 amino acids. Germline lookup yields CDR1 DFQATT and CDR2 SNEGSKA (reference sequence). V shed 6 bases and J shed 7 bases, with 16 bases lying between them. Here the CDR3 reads CSAQLRQAEQYF. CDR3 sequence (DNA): TGCAGTGCCCAACTTCGGCAGGCGGAGCAGTACTTC.

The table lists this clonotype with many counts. CDR3 bases: TGTGCCAGCACCCCGGACAGGACCCCCTACGAGCAGTACTTC. It is translated as CASTPDRTPYEQYF. The chain recombines TRBV2 with TRBJ2-7, with 7 bases lining up with TRBD1. There are 14 residues in the CDR3. J lost 2 bases, V lost 7 bases, and 8 bases had no gene match. The germline gives CDR1 SNHLY, CDR2 FYNNEI.

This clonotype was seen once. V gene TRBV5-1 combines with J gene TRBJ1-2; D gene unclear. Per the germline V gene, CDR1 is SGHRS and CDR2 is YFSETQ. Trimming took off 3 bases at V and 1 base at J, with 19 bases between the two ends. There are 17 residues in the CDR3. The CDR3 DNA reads TGCGCCAGCAGCTCCTTTGAGGGAAGCGTAGTTAACTATGGCTACACCTTC. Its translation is CASSSFEGSVVNYGYTF.

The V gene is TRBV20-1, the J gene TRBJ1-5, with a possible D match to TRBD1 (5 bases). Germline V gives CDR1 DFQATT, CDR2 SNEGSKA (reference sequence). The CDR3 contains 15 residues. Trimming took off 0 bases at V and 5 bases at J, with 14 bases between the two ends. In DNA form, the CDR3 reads TGCAGTGCTAGAGATCACGCAGGGTTGTATCAGCCCCAGCATTTT. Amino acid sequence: CSARDHAGLYQPQHF.

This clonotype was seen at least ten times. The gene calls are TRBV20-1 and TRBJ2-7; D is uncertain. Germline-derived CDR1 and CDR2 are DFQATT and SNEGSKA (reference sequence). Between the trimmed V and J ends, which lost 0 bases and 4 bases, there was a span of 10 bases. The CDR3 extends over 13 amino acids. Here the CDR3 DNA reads TGCAGTGCTAGAGAACAGCCAGATTACGAGCAGTACTTC. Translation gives CSAREQPDYEQYF.

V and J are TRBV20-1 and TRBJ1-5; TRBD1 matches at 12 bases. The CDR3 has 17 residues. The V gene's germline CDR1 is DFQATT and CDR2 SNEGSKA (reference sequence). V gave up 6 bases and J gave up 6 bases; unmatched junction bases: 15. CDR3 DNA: TGCAGTGCAACGGTCCGGGACAGGGGGCAAGGGGTTCAGCCCCAGCATTTT. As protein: CSATVRDRGQGVQPQHF.

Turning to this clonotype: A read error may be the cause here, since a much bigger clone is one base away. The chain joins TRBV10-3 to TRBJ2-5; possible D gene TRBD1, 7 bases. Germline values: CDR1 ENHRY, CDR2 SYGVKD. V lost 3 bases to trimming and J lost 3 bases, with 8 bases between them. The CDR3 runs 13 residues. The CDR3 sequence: CAISDRGEETQYF. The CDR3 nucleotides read TGTGCCATCAGTGACAGGGGGGAAGAGACCCAGTACTTC.

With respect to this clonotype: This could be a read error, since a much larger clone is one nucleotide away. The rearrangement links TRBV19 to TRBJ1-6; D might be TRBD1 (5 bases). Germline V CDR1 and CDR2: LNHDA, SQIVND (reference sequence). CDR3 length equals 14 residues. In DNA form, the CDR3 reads TGTGCCAGTACCCCCGACAGCTATAATCCACCCCTCCACTTT. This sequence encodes CASTPDSYNPPLHF.